The 31 T cell receptor beta chains below were found in one sample sequenced in a study of T cells in Graves' hyperthyroidism and ophthalmopathy. From RNA transcripts, TCR beta CDR3 regions were amplified. The primer set for the first-round RT-PCR of the TCR CDR3 was HTBI. TCRdb re-analysed the multiplex PCR reads in MiXCR, keeping a single row per CDR3 protein. The repertoire consists of roughly 560,000 distinct CDR3 sequences, with approximately 14% occurring once and the leading ten covering approximately 4.2%. The sample taken for sequencing was blood. These receptors were obtained from a woman between 40 and 55 years old with Graves' ophthalmopathy.

This clonotype showed up many times. The CDR3 sequence: CASSQGALTYEQYF. The CDR3 DNA reads TGTGCCAGCAGCCAAGGGGCCCTCACCTACGAGCAGTACTTC. The chain combines TRBV11-2 with TRBJ2-7, with D tentatively TRBD1 (5 bases). The CDR3 length is 14 residues. V lost 5 bases and J 2 bases, leaving 13 bases between the germline ends. Germline V gives CDR1 SGHAT, CDR2 FQNNGV. The whole variable domain, filled in from reference TRBV11-2 and TRBJ2-7, reads EAGVAQSPRYKIIEKRQSVAFWCNPISGHATLYWYQQILGQGPKLLIQFQNNGVVDDSQLPKDRFSAERLKGVDSTLKIQPAKLEDSAVYLCASSQGALTYEQYFGPGTRLTVT.

This clonotype was observed at least ten times. V gene TRBV15 combines with J gene TRBJ2-7; D not resolved. CDR3 length: 12 residues. Looked up from germline, CDR1 is LNHNV and CDR2 is YYDKDF (reference sequence). Trimming cost V 2 bases and J 4 bases, with 6 bases left between them. CDR3 residues: CATSRNRYEQYF. The CDR3, as DNA: TGTGCCACCAGCAGAAACAGATACGAGCAGTACTTC. Full variable domain (missing parts from reference TRBV15 and TRBJ2-7): DAMVIQNPRYQVTQFGKPVTLSCSQTLNHNVMYWYQQKSSQAPKLLFHYYDKDFNNEADTPDNFQSRRPNTSFCFLDIRSPGLGDTAMYLCATSRNRYEQYFGPGTRLTVT.

This clonotype was seen repeatedly, ten times or more. V is TRBV6-5 and J is TRBJ1-5, with TRBD1 as a possible D gene (5 bases). There are 15 residues in the CDR3. CDR1 is MNHEY, CDR2 SVGAGI, per germline. Trimming stripped 2 bases from V and 6 bases from J, with 14 bases between. The CDR3 sequence: CASSYRGVMGQPQHF. CDR3 nucleotide sequence: TGTGCCAGCAGTTACCGGGGGGTAATGGGTCAGCCCCAGCATTTT.

The sample holds many counts of this clonotype. The chain links TRBV7-2 to TRBJ2-7; 7 bases align to TRBD1. This CDR3 is built from 15 residues. Germline CDR1 SGHTA, CDR2 FQGNSA. With V trimmed by 5 bases and J by 0 bases, 7 bases remained unmatched. CDR3 DNA: TGTGCCAGCAGCCCCCAGGGGGACAGCTCCTACGAGCAGTACTTC. Protein product: CASSPQGDSSYEQYF.

Ten or more counts support this clonotype. V gene TRBV6-2 or TRBV6-3 combines with J gene TRBJ2-2; D could derive from TRBD1 or TRBD2 (6 bases each). Trimming cost V 5 bases and J 1 base, with 20 bases left between them. Germline V lookup: CDR1 MNHEY, CDR2 SVGEGT. This CDR3 has 18 amino acids. In DNA, the CDR3 is TGTGCCAGCAGTCTGGTGCGGGACACCTACATGAACACCGGGGAGCTGTTTTTT. This gives the protein CASSLVRDTYMNTGELFF.

The rearrangement uses TRBV6-1 and TRBJ1-1; the D is unclear. The CDR3 is 13 amino acids. The germline V gene encodes CDR1 MNHNS and CDR2 SASEGT. Trimming shortened V by 4 bases and J by 1 base, and 7 bases separated the two germline ends. Written as DNA, the CDR3 is TGTGCCAGCAGTGGCTTACGGAACACTGAAGCTTTCTTT. As protein: CASSGLRNTEAFF.

As to this clonotype: Compared with germline, one end of the junction differs, possibly owing to a read error. V is TRBV6-1 and J is TRBJ2-5; 7 bases are shared with TRBD2. Germline assignment: CDR1 MNHNS and CDR2 SASEGT. The CDR3 spans 15 residues. CDR3 sequence reads: CASSGPGGYQGTQYF. As DNA, the CDR3 is TGTGCCAGCAGTGGCCCGGGAGGTTACCAAGGGACCCAGTACTTC.

This clonotype was detected ten times or more. The chain employs TRBV11-1 and TRBJ1-1, with D tentatively TRBD1 (6 bases). CDR3 length: 13 amino acids. Germline CDR1 reads SGHAT; CDR2 reads FQDESV (reference sequence). Trimming took 6 bases from V and 4 from J, leaving 12 bases between them. The CDR3 sequence is CASSSTRGTEAFF. The DNA of the CDR3 is TGTGCCAGCAGTTCGACCAGGGGCACTGAAGCTTTCTTT.

This clonotype has at least ten counts. CDR3 protein: CASSPIPDNEAFF. CDR3 coding DNA: TGTGCCAGCAGCCCGATTCCGGACAATGAAGCTTTCTTT. This rearrangement joins TRBV6-1 to TRBJ1-1, with a weak D call TRBD1 (5 bases). The germline V gene has CDR1 MNHNS and CDR2 SASEGT. V shed 6 bases and J shed 7 bases, with 15 bases lying between them. The CDR3 extends over 13 amino acids.

This clonotype was counted ten times or more. The CDR3 loop reads CASAWTGRDTEAFF. The CDR3 DNA is TGTGCCAGCGCATGGACGGGGAGGGACACTGAAGCTTTCTTT. The chain employs TRBV6-5 and TRBJ1-1; the D is unclear. The CDR3 is made up of 14 amino acids. The germline CDR1 and CDR2 sequences are MNHEY and SVGAGI. Trimming stripped 8 bases from V and 3 bases from J, with 16 bases between.

This clonotype was observed at least ten times. The chain carries TRBV12-3 or TRBV12-4 and TRBJ1-1, with 9 bases aligning to TRBD1. The CDR3 extends over 12 amino acids. CDR3 sequence (DNA): TGTGCTGGACAGGGGATGGGCACTGAAGCTTTCTTT. Translation: CAGQGMGTEAFF.

At least ten counts were recorded for this clonotype. V is TRBV11-2 and J is TRBJ2-5, with D unresolved. This CDR3 contains 13 residues. Trimming shortened V by 3 bases and J by 0 bases, and 5 bases separated the two germline ends. CDR1 and CDR2 (germline): SGHAT, FQNNGV. CDR3 DNA: TGTGCCAGCAGCTTCTCGTACCAAGAGACCCAGTACTTC. It encodes CASSFSYQETQYF. The variable domain in full, completed from reference TRBV11-2 and TRBJ2-5, reads EAGVAQSPRYKIIEKRQSVAFWCNPISGHATLYWYQQILGQGPKLLIQFQNNGVVDDSQLPKDRFSAERLKGVDSTLKIQPAKLEDSAVYLCASSFSYQETQYFGPGTRLLVL.

This clonotype was found many times. This chain connects TRBV6-1 to TRBJ1-5, with 7 bases lining up with TRBD1. Per germline, CDR1 MNHNS and CDR2 SASEGT. Losses at the gene ends were 3 bases for V and 4 bases for J; bases not matched to a gene: 6. The CDR3 has 15 amino acids. DNA of the CDR3: TGTGCCAGCAGTGAGCAGGGGGTTGGGAATCAGCCCCAGCATTTT. This codes for CASSEQGVGNQPQHF.

This chain connects TRBV30 to TRBJ2-2; maybe TRBD2 (7 bases). The CDR3 runs to 14 residues. Germline CDR1 GTSNPN, CDR2 SVGIG (reference sequence). V lost 8 bases to trimming and J lost 5 bases, with 18 bases between them. In DNA form, the CDR3 reads TGTGCCGGGGGGGGCGGGAGAGAAACCGGGGAGCTGTTTTTT. Protein: CAGGGGRETGELFF.

This clonotype came up many times. The chain combines TRBV6-1 with TRBJ1-1; possible D gene TRBD1, 5 bases. CDR1 MNHNS and CDR2 SASEGT come from the germline V gene. The CDR3 contains 15 residues. V lost 0 bases and J lost 5, with 13 bases in between. Here the CDR3 DNA reads TGTGCCAGCAGTGAAGCTAGGGGAGTTTCGACTGAAGCTTTCTTT. Its translation is CASSEARGVSTEAFF.

This clonotype has a count of ten or more. This chain connects TRBV30 to TRBJ1-1; tentative D call: TRBD1 (6 bases). The CDR3 runs to 14 residues. Trimming took off 3 bases at V and 1 base at J, with 12 bases between the two ends. The germline V gene encodes CDR1 GTSNPN and CDR2 SVGIG (reference sequence). The CDR3 bases are TGTGCCTGGAGATCGGGACACTCGAACACTGAAGCTTTCTTT. Translating it yields CAWRSGHSNTEAFF. Based on the CDR3 plus reference TRBV30 and TRBJ1-1, the full variable domain is SQTIHQWPATLVQPVGSPLSLECTVEGTSNPNLYWYRQAAGRGLQLLFYSVGIGQISSEVPQNLSASRPQDRQFILSSKKLLLSDSGFYLCAWRSGHSNTEAFFGQGTRLTVV.

This clonotype appeared many times. The chain links TRBV5-1 to TRBJ1-1; D gene uncertain. This CDR3 comprises 16 residues. Trimming removed 0 bases from V and 4 bases from J, with 16 bases in between. The V gene's germline CDR1 is SGHRS and CDR2 YFSETQ. This chain's CDR3 is CASSLVFRVSGTEAFF. CDR3 sequence (DNA): TGCGCCAGCAGCTTGGTATTTAGGGTATCGGGCACTGAAGCTTTCTTT.

In regard to this clonotype: This may stem from a read error, because a much larger clone lies one nucleotide away. This sequence joins TRBV12-3 or TRBV12-4 and TRBJ2-7; D assignment may be TRBD1 or TRBD2 (5 bases each). The V gene lost 6 bases and the J gene lost 7 bases, with 13 bases spanning the gap. There are 12 residues in the CDR3. The CDR3 DNA follows: TGTGCCAGCAGCCGAGGGGCCGGGGAGCAGTACTTC. Protein: CASSRGAGEQYF.

V is TRBV28 and J is TRBJ1-2; no clear D gene. Germline assignment: CDR1 MDHEN and CDR2 SYDVKM. Trimming removed 9 bases at V and 8 bases at J, with 16 bases between. This CDR3 contains 12 residues. Here the CDR3 DNA reads TGTGCCAGTTTGGCCCCGGAAAGCGGCTACACCTTC. Translated: CASLAPESGYTF.

This clonotype was detected ten times or more. This chain uses TRBV2 with TRBJ1-2; the D is unclear. The CDR3 runs to 14 residues. The germline gives CDR1 SNHLY, CDR2 FYNNEI. V dropped 7 bases and J dropped 0 bases, with 12 bases sitting between them. The CDR3 here is CASTGEGPNYGYTF. In nucleotides, the CDR3 is TGTGCCAGCACCGGCGAGGGTCCTAACTATGGCTACACCTTC.

This clonotype was counted ten times or more. This chain joins TRBV7-2 and TRBJ1-5; 9 bases agree with TRBD1. The germline V gene has CDR1 SGHTA and CDR2 FQGNSA. Germline trimming cut 4 bases from V and 4 bases from J; bases unmatched to any gene: 5. This CDR3 has 15 amino acids. CDR3 bases: TGTGCCAGCAGCTGGACCGGGACAGGGAATCAGCCCCAGCATTTT. Protein product: CASSWTGTGNQPQHF.

This chain links TRBV6-5 with TRBJ1-3; no clear D gene. The CDR3 consists of 13 residues. Trimming took off 2 bases at V and 8 bases at J, with 10 bases between the two ends. The V gene's germline CDR1 is MNHEY and CDR2 SVGAGI. The CDR3 reads CASSYDREDTIYF. CDR3 DNA: TGTGCCAGCAGTTACGATCGAGAGGACACCATATATTTT.

Many counts were recorded for this clonotype. This sequence joins TRBV19 and TRBJ1-2; D might be TRBD1 (5 bases). V was pared by 4 bases and J by 12 bases, with 15 bases between. This CDR3 is built from 12 residues. Germline V lookup: CDR1 LNHDA, CDR2 SQIVND (reference sequence). In DNA, the CDR3 is TGTGCCAGTAGTACCAGGGACTCTGGAAACACCTTC. It yields the protein CASSTRDSGNTF. Full variable domain (remainder filled in from reference TRBV19 and TRBJ1-2): DGGITQSPKYLFRKEGQNVTLSCEQNLNHDAMYWYRQDPGQGLRLIYYSQIVNDFQKGDIAEGYSVSREKKESFPLTVTSAQKNPTAFYLCASSTRDSGNTFGSGTRLTVV.

This clonotype was picked up a small number of times. V gene TRBV5-1 combines with J gene TRBJ2-5; 9 bases match TRBD1. The CDR3 covers 16 residues. Germline assignment: CDR1 SGHRS and CDR2 YFSETQ. The V gene end was trimmed by 6 bases and the J gene end by 4 bases; junction bases not matched to a gene: 13. Here the CDR3 DNA reads TGCGCCAGCAACCCTCCGAGGACAGGGGCCCGAGAGACCCAGTACTTC. Encoded protein: CASNPPRTGARETQYF.

This clonotype has a count of ten or more. The chain is built from TRBV11-2 and TRBJ1-3; D is perhaps TRBD1 (5 bases). V dropped 1 base and J dropped 0 bases, with 16 bases sitting between them. CDR3 length: 18 residues. Per germline, CDR1 SGHAT and CDR2 FQNNGV. In nucleotides, the CDR3 is TGTGCCAGCAGCTTAGTGGTTGGGGCAGGGAGCTCTGGAAACACCATATATTTT. Translating gives CASSLVVGAGSSGNTIYF.

This clonotype was observed many times. The chain couples TRBV10-3 to TRBJ1-1; the D is unclear. The CDR3 covers 14 residues. CDR1 and CDR2 (germline): ENHRY, SYGVKD. V was cut by 4 bases and J by 0 bases, with 9 bases left in between. The CDR3 protein is CAISVEQLNTEAFF. CDR3 in DNA: TGTGCCATCAGTGTTGAGCAGTTGAACACTGAAGCTTTCTTT.

The chain recombines TRBV28 with TRBJ2-7; unclear D gene. CDR3 length: 14 residues. Trimming took off 7 bases at V and 2 bases at J, with 15 bases between the two ends. Germline V gene lookup returns CDR1 MDHEN and CDR2 SYDVKM. The CDR3: CASTWVQSPYEQYF. CDR3 DNA: TGTGCCAGCACCTGGGTACAGTCCCCCTACGAGCAGTACTTC. The whole variable domain, remainder taken from reference TRBV28 and TRBJ2-7, is DVKVTQSSRYLVKRTGEKVFLECVQDMDHENMFWYRQDPGLGLRLIYFSYDVKMKEKGDIPEGYSVSREKKERFSLILESASTNQTSMYLCASTWVQSPYEQYFGPGTRLTVT.

The table lists this clonotype with many counts. The chain employs TRBV12-3 or TRBV12-4 and TRBJ2-7; 7 bases match TRBD2. Unmatched junction bases numbered 10, after V lost 6 bases and J lost 2 bases. This CDR3 region has 15 residues. The CDR3: CASSEEGRGTYEQYF. The CDR3 coding sequence is TGTGCCAGCAGCGAAGAGGGGCGGGGGACCTACGAGCAGTACTTC.

This clonotype showed up many times. The rearrangement uses TRBV6-5 and TRBJ1-1, with TRBD1 identical over 8 bases. The CDR3 covers 14 residues. In germline, CDR1 is MNHEY, CDR2 SVGAGI. V lost 4 bases to trimming and J lost 1 base; unmatched junction nucleotides: 2. CDR3 loop: CASSSRGPNTEAFF. The DNA for the CDR3 is TGTGCCAGCAGTTCCAGGGGGCCGAACACTGAAGCTTTCTTT.

For this clonotype: The junction differs from germline at one of its ends, possibly a read error. The J gene is TRBJ2-7, the V gene TRBV11-2; 7 nucleotides agree with TRBD1. The CDR3 spans 17 residues. Looked up from germline, CDR1 is SGHAT and CDR2 is FQNNGV. The CDR3 region has the DNA TGCGCCAGCAGCCACCCCGGGCCGACAGGGAGCTCCTACGAGCAGTACTTC. Translation: CASSHPGPTGSSYEQYF.

The sample holds a few counts of this clonotype. This sequence joins TRBV2 and TRBJ2-6; D is ambiguous. V was shortened by 6 bases and J by 0 bases, with 12 bases between the two germline ends. CDR3 length: 16 residues. In germline, CDR1 is SNHLY, CDR2 FYNNEI. The CDR3 sequence: CASSQTQSSGANVLTF. The DNA for the CDR3 is TGTGCCAGCAGCCAGACTCAGTCCTCTGGGGCCAACGTCCTGACTTTC.